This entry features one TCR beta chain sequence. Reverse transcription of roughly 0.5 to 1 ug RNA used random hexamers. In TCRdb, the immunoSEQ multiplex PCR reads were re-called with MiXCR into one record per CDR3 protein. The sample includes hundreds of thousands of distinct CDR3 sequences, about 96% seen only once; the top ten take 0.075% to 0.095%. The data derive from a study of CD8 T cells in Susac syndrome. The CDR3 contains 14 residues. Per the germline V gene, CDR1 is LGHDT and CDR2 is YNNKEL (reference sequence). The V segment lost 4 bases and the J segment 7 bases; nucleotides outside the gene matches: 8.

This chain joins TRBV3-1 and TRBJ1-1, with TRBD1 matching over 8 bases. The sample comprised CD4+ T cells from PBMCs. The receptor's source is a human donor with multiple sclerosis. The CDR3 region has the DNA TGTGCCAGCAGCCTTGGACAGGGACTGGGTGAAGCTTTCTTT. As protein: CASSLGQGLGEAFF.